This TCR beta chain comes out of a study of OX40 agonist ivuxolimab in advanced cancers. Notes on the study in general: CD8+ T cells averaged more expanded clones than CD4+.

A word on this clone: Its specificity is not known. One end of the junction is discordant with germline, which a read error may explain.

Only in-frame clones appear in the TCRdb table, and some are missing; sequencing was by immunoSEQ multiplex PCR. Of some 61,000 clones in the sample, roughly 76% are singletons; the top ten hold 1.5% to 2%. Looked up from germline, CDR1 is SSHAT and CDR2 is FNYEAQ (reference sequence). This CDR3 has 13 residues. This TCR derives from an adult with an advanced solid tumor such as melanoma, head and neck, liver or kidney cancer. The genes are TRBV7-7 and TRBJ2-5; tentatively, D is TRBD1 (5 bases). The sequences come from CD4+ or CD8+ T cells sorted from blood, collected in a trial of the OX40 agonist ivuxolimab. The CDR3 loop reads CASRSQGSETQYF. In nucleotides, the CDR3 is TGTGCTAGCAGGTCTCAGGGAAGTGAGACCCAGTACTTC.